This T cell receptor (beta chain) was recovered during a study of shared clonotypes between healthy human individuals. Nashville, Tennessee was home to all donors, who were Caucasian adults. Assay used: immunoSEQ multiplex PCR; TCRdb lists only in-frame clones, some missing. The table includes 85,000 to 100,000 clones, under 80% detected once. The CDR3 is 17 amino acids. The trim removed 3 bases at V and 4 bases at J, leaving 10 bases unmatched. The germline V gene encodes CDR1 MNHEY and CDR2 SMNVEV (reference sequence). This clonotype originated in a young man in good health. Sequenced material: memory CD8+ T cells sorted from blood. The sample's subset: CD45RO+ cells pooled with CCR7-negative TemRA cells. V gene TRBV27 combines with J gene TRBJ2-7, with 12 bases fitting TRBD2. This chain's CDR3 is CASSFQRLAGDLYEQYF. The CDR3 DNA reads TGTGCCAGCAGTTTCCAAAGACTAGCGGGAGACCTTTACGAGCAGTACTTC.